The 11 T cell receptor beta chains given below trace back to one sample, sequenced in a study of T cell responses to AZD1222 COVID-19 vaccine. Profiled with immunoSEQ multiplex PCR; TCRdb holds only in-frame clones, not every one. The repertoire includes 120,000 to 150,000 clones, approximately 90% of them detected once, and about 3.3% sits in the top ten. This specimen was peripheral blood, taken on day 0 of MenACWY control vaccination. The receptors come from an adult in good health.

There are a few counts of this clone. This chain uses TRBV7-2 with TRBJ2-1; D possibly corresponds to TRBD2 (6 bases). The CDR3 is made up of 15 amino acids. Trimming left V 0 bases short and J 2 bases short, with 8 bases between. Germline V gives CDR1 SGHTA, CDR2 FQGNSA. CDR3 sequence (DNA): TGTGCCAGCAGCTTAGCTAGCGGTCCCTACAATGAGCAGTTCTTC. It translates to CASSLASGPYNEQFF.

This chain links TRBV29-1 with TRBJ1-2, with D uncertain. This CDR3 region has 9 residues. From germline, CDR1 is SQVTM and CDR2 ANQGSEA. V gave up 4 bases and J gave up 8 bases, with 5 bases separating them. The CDR3 bases are TGCAGCGTTGCTGGGGGCTACACCTTC. Protein: CSVAGGYTF.

This clone has only a few counts. J is TRBJ1-1 and V is TRBV4-3; D remains ambiguous. CDR3 size: 18 residues. Germline assignment: CDR1 LGHNA and CDR2 YSLEER. Trimming pared 0 bases from V and 1 base from J, leaving 18 bases between. In DNA form, the CDR3 reads TGCGCCAGCAGCCAAGATGGGTATTACGGCAATCGGAACACTGAAGCTTTCTTT. It specifies CASSQDGYYGNRNTEAFF.

This clone appeared once. The V call is TRBV7-9, the J call TRBJ2-2, with TRBD2 matching 13 bases. This CDR3 spans 16 amino acids. With 4 bases clipped from V and 4 bases from J, the junction kept 3 bases outside the gene matches. The germline CDR1 and CDR2 sequences are SEHNR and FQNEAQ (reference sequence). The CDR3: CASSWWTSGSTGELFF. As DNA, the CDR3 is TGTGCCAGCAGCTGGTGGACTAGCGGGAGCACCGGGGAGCTGTTTTTT.

The chain combines TRBV29-1 with TRBJ1-2, with TRBD1 matching 7 bases. Per germline, CDR1 SQVTM and CDR2 ANQGSEA. The CDR3 is made up of 12 amino acids. The junction had 4 bases not matched to a gene; V was cut back by 1 base and J by 8 bases. The CDR3, as DNA: TGCAGCGTTGAAGCGACAGGGCAAGGCTACACCTTC. Amino acids: CSVEATGQGYTF.

The chain carries TRBV6-1 and TRBJ2-5; D is unclear. V was clipped by 1 base and J by 3 bases, with 9 bases between them. The germline CDR1 and CDR2 sequences are MNHNS and SASEGT. The CDR3 has 14 residues. The DNA of the CDR3 is TGTGCCAGCAGTGAAGTGTCAGCCAAAGAGACCCAGTACTTC. Protein product: CASSEVSAKETQYF.

The chain is built from TRBV5-1 and TRBJ1-4; 7 bases match TRBD1. The CDR3 is 16 amino acids. J was trimmed by 6 bases and V by 5 bases; bases with no gene match: 13. Germline V gives CDR1 SGHRS, CDR2 YFSETQ. In DNA, the CDR3 is TGCGCCAGCAGTCAGGGACAGAGAGGGGTTTATGAAAAACTGTTTTTT. It is translated as CASSQGQRGVYEKLFF.

The rearrangement links TRBV25-1 to TRBJ1-4; 7 bases fit TRBD1. This CDR3 region has 14 residues. CDR1 is MGHDK and CDR2 is SYGVNS in the germline V gene. Losses at the gene ends were 4 bases for V and 6 bases for J; bases not matched to a gene: 5. Here the CDR3 reads CASSAYRGHEKLFF. The DNA of the CDR3 is TGTGCCAGCAGTGCCTACAGGGGCCATGAAAAACTGTTTTTT.

CDR3 in DNA: TGTGCCAGCAGCCGGAACCAGGGGGCCCAGGAGACCCAGTACTTC. Protein product: CASSRNQGAQETQYF. V usage is TRBV14 and J usage is TRBJ2-5, with 8 bases fitting TRBD1. Germline V gene sequence: CDR1 SGHDN, CDR2 FVKESK. The CDR3 contains 15 residues. Losses at the gene ends were 4 bases for V and 5 bases for J; bases not matched to a gene: 9.

This clone was detected only once. Other nucleotide sequences from this sample produce the same CDR3. The chain links TRBV24-1 to TRBJ2-3; 9 bases agree with TRBD1. Per germline, CDR1 KGHDR and CDR2 SFDVKD. V lost 3 bases and J lost 4; bases outside the gene matches: 4. The CDR3 is 15 amino acids. CDR3 DNA sequence: TGTGCCACCAGTGATCCGGGACAGGGCTCAGATACGCAGTATTTT. Protein product: CATSDPGQGSDTQYF.

The chain recombines TRBV12-3 or TRBV12-4 with TRBJ1-1, with no clear D. The V and J ends lost 6 bases and 2 bases respectively, with 10 bases between them. This CDR3 has 13 amino acids. CDR3 sequence (DNA): TGTGCCAGCAGGGAGCGTAGTAACACTGAAGCTTTCTTT. It is translated as CASRERSNTEAFF.